The 17 T cell receptor beta chains reported below all come from one sample, sequenced in a study of control samples from healthy donors and cancer patients. TCRdb keeps only in-frame clones here, not all; method: immunoSEQ multiplex PCR. The sample lists roughly 100,000 clones, around 88% seen once, with around an eighth in the top ten. The sample was blood. The receptors here all came from a man younger than 40 in good health.

The CDR3 spells CAISAIALARSNTEAFF. CDR3 DNA sequence: TGTGCCATCAGTGCTATCGCCCTGGCCAGATCGAACACTGAAGCTTTCTTT. V gene TRBV10-3 combines with J gene TRBJ1-1, with D unresolved. Per the germline V gene, CDR1 is ENHRY and CDR2 is SYGVKD. CDR3 length: 17 amino acids. Trimming took 4 bases from V and 1 from J, leaving 19 bases between them.

The genes are TRBV5-8 and TRBJ2-7; D uncertain. There are 13 residues in the CDR3. The ends were cut back, 1 base at V and 3 bases at J, with 8 bases in the middle. CDR1 is SGHTS, CDR2 YDEGEE, per germline. DNA for the CDR3: TGTGCCAGCAGCTTGATGAATAGCTACGAGCAGTACTTC. Protein sequence: CASSLMNSYEQYF.

This clone was counted only a few times. The gene calls are TRBV30 and TRBJ2-6; D may be TRBD2 (5 bases). Trimming took 3 bases from V and 4 from J, leaving 16 bases between them. Germline loops: CDR1 GTSNPN, CDR2 SVGIG (reference sequence). The CDR3 is made up of 16 amino acids. This CDR3 is CAWSPAGVWGANVLTF. CDR3 DNA sequence: TGTGCCTGGAGCCCCGCCGGGGTATGGGGGGCCAACGTCCTGACTTTC.

The rearrangement uses TRBV30 and TRBJ1-5; 7 nucleotides line up with TRBD1. This CDR3 comprises 15 residues. From germline, CDR1 is GTSNPN and CDR2 SVGIG (reference sequence). V lost 3 bases to trimming and J lost 6 bases; unmatched junction nucleotides: 11. The DNA of the CDR3 is TGTGCCTGGAGCAGGGGGGTTTCGGCGGGTCAGCCCCAGCATTTT. This sequence encodes CAWSRGVSAGQPQHF.

The J gene is TRBJ2-1, the V gene TRBV5-4, with 9 bases that match TRBD1. Per germline, CDR1 SGHNT and CDR2 YYREEE (reference sequence). CDR3 length equals 15 residues. The junction had 8 bases not matched to a gene; V was cut back by 3 bases and J by 7 bases. CDR3 DNA sequence: TGTGCCAGCAGCTACGCCGGGACAGGGCGGAATGAGCAGTTCTTC. Translated, it gives CASSYAGTGRNEQFF.

The V call is TRBV4-2, the J call TRBJ2-7; TRBD2 is a possible D gene (5 bases). Trimming shortened V by 0 bases and J by 2 bases, and 11 bases separated the two germline ends. The CDR3 extends over 15 amino acids. Germline lookup yields CDR1 LGHNA and CDR2 YNFKEQ. CDR3 in amino acids: CASSQDFPGTYEQYF. CDR3 nucleotides: TGTGCCAGCAGCCAAGATTTCCCCGGGACCTACGAGCAGTACTTC.

This rearrangement joins TRBV7-8 to TRBJ1-4; TRBD1 agrees at 10 bases. The CDR3 contains 14 residues. The V gene end was trimmed by 5 bases and the J gene end by 5 bases; junction bases not matched to a gene: 2. Germline-derived CDR1 and CDR2 are SGHVS and FQNEAQ. The chain's CDR3 is CASSRGQGNEKLFF. For the CDR3, the DNA is TGTGCCAGCAGCAGGGGACAGGGGAATGAAAAACTGTTTTTT.

CDR3 sequence (DNA): TGCAGCGTTCATCGCGGAGGGAACACTGAAGCTTTCTTT. Protein: CSVHRGGNTEAFF. J is TRBJ1-1 and V is TRBV29-1; D is unresolved. The germline gives CDR1 SQVTM, CDR2 ANQGSEA. This CDR3 comprises 13 residues. V was shortened by 5 bases and J by 1 base, with 11 bases between the two germline ends.

The genes are TRBV3-1 (or the pseudogene TRBV3-2) and TRBJ2-3; 7 bases line up with TRBD1. Trimming at V came to 0 bases and at J to 1 base, leaving 4 bases not matched to a gene. The V gene's germline CDR1 is LGHDT and CDR2 YNNKEL (reference sequence). This CDR3 is built from 16 residues. The CDR3 bases are TGTGCCAGCAGCCAAGATGTCCAGGGGGGCACAGATACGCAGTATTTT. Translating gives CASSQDVQGGTDTQYF.

The rearrangement uses TRBV5-4 and TRBJ2-7; TRBD1 is a possible D gene (6 bases). The CDR3 consists of 13 residues. With 4 bases removed from V and 2 bases from J, the gap between germline ends came to 10 bases. Germline CDR1 reads SGHNT; CDR2 reads YYREEE (reference sequence). The CDR3 nucleotides read TGTGCCAGCAGCCCGGCAGGGGCCTACGAGCAGTACTTC. Protein product: CASSPAGAYEQYF.

CDR3 in amino acids: CASSPPAGYEQYF. DNA of the CDR3: TGTGCCAGCTCACCCCCGGCGGGGTACGAGCAGTACTTC. The rearrangement links TRBV18 to TRBJ2-7; possible D gene TRBD2, 6 bases. The CDR3 loop spans 13 amino acids. Trimming took off 3 bases at V and 4 bases at J, with 10 bases between the two ends. CDR1 is KGHSH, CDR2 LQKENI, per germline.

The genes are TRBV27 and TRBJ2-5; D is tentatively TRBD1 or TRBD2 (5 bases each). Germline V gene lookup returns CDR1 MNHEY and CDR2 SMNVEV (reference sequence). This CDR3 region has 17 residues. V lost 3 bases, J lost 2 bases, and 19 bases lay in between. CDR3 nucleotide sequence: TGTGCCAGCAGTTTGGGAAGCGGAAGGGGACCTCAAGAGACCCAGTACTTC. This encodes CASSLGSGRGPQETQYF.

J is TRBJ2-7 and V is TRBV29-1; perhaps TRBD1 as D (5 bases). The germline V gene encodes CDR1 SQVTM and CDR2 ANQGSEA. Trimming took 7 bases from V and 3 from J, leaving 16 bases between them. The CDR3 contains 13 residues. Here the CDR3 DNA reads TGCAGCGCTACCCCGGCAGGGATCTACGAGCAGTACTTC. It encodes CSATPAGIYEQYF.

This chain connects TRBV6-6 to TRBJ1-4; a possible D gene is TRBD1 (6 bases). The CDR3 totals 14 residues. With 6 bases removed from V and 4 bases from J, the gap between germline ends came to 12 bases. CDR1 is MNHNY, CDR2 SVGAGI, per germline (reference sequence). The CDR3 sequence is CASSATGLNEKLFF. CDR3 coding DNA: TGTGCCAGCAGCGCGACAGGACTTAATGAAAAACTGTTTTTT.

The rearrangement uses TRBV6-6 and TRBJ2-2, with D maybe TRBD2 (5 bases). The CDR3 loop spans 16 amino acids. V was trimmed by 0 bases and J by 4 bases, leaving 12 bases between them. Germline V gives CDR1 MNHNY, CDR2 SVGAGI (reference sequence). DNA of the CDR3: TGTGCCAGCAGTTACTCGATAGGGAGAGGCACCGGGGAGCTGTTTTTT. Its translation: CASSYSIGRGTGELFF.

The chain recombines TRBV6-2 or TRBV6-3 with TRBJ2-7, with 14 bases identical to TRBD2. In germline, CDR1 is MNHEY, CDR2 SVGEGT. Trimming removed 2 bases from V and 3 bases from J; junction bases left unmatched: 12. The CDR3 extends over 19 amino acids. The CDR3 DNA reads as TGTGCCAGCAGTTACGGGGACAGATGGACTAGCGGGAGGAACTACGAGCAGTACTTC. It encodes CASSYGDRWTSGRNYEQYF.

The V call is TRBV19, the J call TRBJ2-1, with D maybe TRBD1 (6 bases). V lost 3 bases to trimming and J lost 7 bases, with 16 bases between them. Per germline, CDR1 LNHDA and CDR2 SQIVND (reference sequence). There are 15 residues in the CDR3. The CDR3 spells CASSMGRTAWNEQFF. In DNA form, the CDR3 reads TGTGCCAGTAGTATGGGGCGGACAGCTTGGAATGAGCAGTTCTTC.